Below are 9 T cell receptor beta chains sequenced from a single sample in a study of cytomegalovirus exposure and HLA in healthy donors. The PCR employed 60 Vbeta primers together with 13 Jbeta primers. The repertoire was sequenced with immunoSEQ multiplex PCR; TCRdb's copy has only in-frame clones and lacks some. The sample includes roughly 45,000 clones, roughly 51% of them seen just once. Sequences were obtained from PBMCs. The receptors shown here come from a man aged 55-75 years in good health and CMV-seronegative.

The sample holds a few counts of this clone. The gene calls are TRBV27 and TRBJ2-7; TRBD1 matches 7 bases. CDR3 length: 15 residues. In germline, CDR1 is MNHEY, CDR2 SMNVEV (reference sequence). J lost 3 bases, V lost 3 bases, and 8 bases had no gene match. The CDR3 protein is CASSLATGSFYEQYF. DNA of the CDR3: TGTGCCAGCAGTTTGGCGACAGGGTCCTTCTACGAGCAGTACTTC.

The gene calls are TRBV18 and TRBJ1-1; a possible D gene is TRBD1 (6 bases). From germline, CDR1 is KGHSH and CDR2 LQKENI. This CDR3 region has 15 residues. Trimming took off 2 bases at V and 8 bases at J, with 18 bases between the two ends. Here the CDR3 DNA reads TGTGCCAGCTCACCAAGATCAACGGCAGGGGAGGAAGCTTTCTTT. Protein product: CASSPRSTAGEEAFF. The complete variable domain, with remaining parts taken from reference TRBV18 and TRBJ1-1, reads NAGVMQNPRHLVRRRGQEARLRCSPMKGHSHVYWYRQLPEEGLKFMVYLQKENIIDESGMPKERFSAEFPKEGPSILRIQQVVRGDSAAYFCASSPRSTAGEEAFFGQGTRLTVV.

The chain carries TRBV15 and TRBJ2-1, with a weak D call TRBD1 (5 bases). There are 12 residues in the CDR3. The germline V gene encodes CDR1 LNHNV and CDR2 YYDKDF (reference sequence). V shed 4 bases and J shed 9 bases, with 10 bases lying between them. The CDR3 sequence: CATSTAQGEQFF. The DNA of the CDR3 is TGTGCCACCAGCACAGCCCAGGGTGAGCAGTTCTTC.

The gene calls are TRBV2 and TRBJ1-1; 7 nucleotides align to TRBD1. After removal of 4 bases from V and 4 bases from J, the junction contained 12 bases not matched to a gene. Germline V gives CDR1 SNHLY, CDR2 FYNNEI. This CDR3 contains 16 residues. CDR3 sequence reads: CASSVHRQGTGTEAFF. CDR3 nucleotides: TGTGCCAGCAGTGTCCACCGACAGGGTACGGGCACTGAAGCTTTCTTT. The full variable domain, rest sourced from reference TRBV2 and TRBJ1-1, is EPEVTQTPSHQVTQMGQEVILRCVPISNHLYFYWYRQILGQKVEFLVSFYNNEISEKSEIFDDQFSVERPDGSNFTLKIRSTKLEDSAMYFCASSVHRQGTGTEAFFGQGTRLTVV.

The V gene is TRBV10-3, the J gene TRBJ2-2; 10 bases are shared with TRBD2. This CDR3 has 14 residues. V was pared by 8 bases and J by 4 bases, with 4 bases of the junction left unmatched. Looked up from germline, CDR1 is ENHRY and CDR2 is SYGVKD. The chain's CDR3 is CAIAGTSVTGELFF. The CDR3 bases are TGTGCCATCGCCGGGACTAGCGTCACCGGGGAGCTGTTTTTT.

The chain is built from TRBV6-5 and TRBJ1-2; 8 nucleotides match TRBD1. Germline V gives CDR1 MNHEY, CDR2 SVGAGI. The CDR3 spans 14 residues. The V gene end was trimmed by 6 bases and the J gene end by 5 bases; junction bases not matched to a gene: 8. CDR3 residues: CASSRSQGAYGYTF. CDR3 in DNA: TGTGCCAGCAGCAGAAGCCAGGGGGCGTATGGCTACACCTTC.

The CDR3 sequence: CASSQDGAGVGETQYF. The CDR3 coding sequence is TGCGCCAGCAGCCAAGATGGGGCGGGAGTAGGGGAGACCCAGTACTTC. This sequence joins TRBV4-1 and TRBJ2-5; TRBD2 matches 7 bases. CDR1 is MGHRA, CDR2 YSYEKL, per germline. V shed 0 bases, J shed 5 bases, and the junction held 9 bases outside the gene matches. The CDR3 totals 16 residues.

This chain uses TRBV30 with TRBJ2-4; D ambiguous. The CDR3 runs 12 residues. With 2 bases removed from V and 6 bases from J, the gap between germline ends came to 8 bases. Germline CDR1 reads GTSNPN; CDR2 reads SVGIG (reference sequence). CDR3 residues: CAWSRAPNIQYF. DNA of the CDR3: TGTGCCTGGAGTCGCGCGCCAAACATTCAGTACTTC.

The chain couples TRBV30 to TRBJ2-1; 7 bases fit TRBD1. Germline V gene data show CDR1 as GTSNPN and CDR2 as SVGIG (reference sequence). V gave up 0 bases and J gave up 4 bases; unmatched junction bases: 9. The CDR3 runs to 16 residues. The CDR3 sequence: CAWSVQGLGQYNEQFF. CDR3 sequence (DNA): TGTGCCTGGAGTGTACAGGGGCTAGGTCAATACAATGAGCAGTTCTTC.